These 26 T cell receptor beta chains share one sample of origin, sequenced in a study of blood T cell repertoires in COVID-19. Data came from immunoSEQ multiplex PCR; TCRdb stores just in-frame clones and leaves some out. The table includes over 200,000 clones, 80% to 90% detected once. Sequencing input: PBMCs or T cells enriched from blood (not recorded which). Receptors originate from a woman between 50 and 59 years old who had recovered from COVID-19.

This clone occurred a few times. The V and J genes are TRBV19 and TRBJ2-1, with 7 nucleotides matching TRBD2. The germline V gene has CDR1 LNHDA and CDR2 SQIVND (reference sequence). V gave up 5 bases and J gave up 0 bases; unmatched junction bases: 7. This CDR3 contains 16 residues. The CDR3 loop reads CASSPYASGSYNEQFF. CDR3 in DNA: TGTGCCAGTAGTCCCTATGCTAGCGGCTCCTACAATGAGCAGTTCTTC.

The sample holds a few counts of this clone. The gene calls are TRBV7-9 and TRBJ1-3; D not resolved. The CDR3 loop spans 12 amino acids. V dropped 6 bases and J dropped 4 bases, with 7 bases sitting between them. The germline gives CDR1 SEHNR, CDR2 FQNEAQ (reference sequence). The CDR3 spells CASRPGGNTIYF. In DNA, the CDR3 is TGTGCCAGCAGGCCGGGGGGAAACACCATATATTTT. The whole variable domain, remainder taken from reference TRBV7-9 and TRBJ1-3, is DTGVSQNPRHKITKRGQNVTFRCDPISEHNRLYWYRQTLGQGPEFLTYFQNEAQLEKSRLLSDRFSAERPKGSFSTLEIQRTEQGDSAMYLCASRPGGNTIYFGEGSWLTVV.

The sample holds a few counts of this clone. V is TRBV25-1 and J is TRBJ2-1; TRBD1 might be the D (7 bases). The CDR3 runs to 17 residues. Looked up from germline, CDR1 is MGHDK and CDR2 is SYGVNS. V was trimmed by 6 bases and J by 0 bases, leaving 18 bases between them. The CDR3 here is CASSGGQSWSSYNEQFF. The CDR3 DNA reads TGTGCCAGCAGCGGGGGACAGTCTTGGAGCTCCTACAATGAGCAGTTCTTC.

This clone appeared once. The chain couples TRBV28 to TRBJ2-2; 12 bases match TRBD2. CDR1 MDHEN and CDR2 SYDVKM come from the germline V gene. This CDR3 contains 15 residues. V was clipped by 7 bases and J by 6 bases; unmatched bases: 6. The CDR3 loop is CASNTLAGGSGELFF. In nucleotides, the CDR3 is TGTGCCAGCAACACACTAGCGGGAGGTTCCGGGGAGCTGTTTTTT.

The chain uses TRBV5-1 and TRBJ2-1; tentatively, D is TRBD2 (6 bases). Trimming cost V 1 base and J 2 bases, with 13 bases left between them. The CDR3 spans 16 residues. Germline V lookup: CDR1 SGHRS, CDR2 YFSETQ. The CDR3 nucleotides read TGCGCCAGCAGCTTGCGAGCGGGCTCACCCTACAATGAGCAGTTCTTC. Translation: CASSLRAGSPYNEQFF.

This CDR3 reads CASSYRGGGTEAFF. The CDR3 DNA is TGTGCCAGCAGTTACAGGGGCGGGGGGACTGAAGCTTTCTTT. The gene calls are TRBV6-6 and TRBJ1-1; the D gene is possibly TRBD1 (5 bases). CDR3 length equals 14 residues. Germline CDR1 is MNHNY and CDR2 is SVGAGI (reference sequence). V was pared by 2 bases and J by 5 bases, with 12 bases between.

V gene TRBV5-5 combines with J gene TRBJ2-7; 13 bases align to TRBD2. Per germline, CDR1 SGHKS and CDR2 YYEKEE (reference sequence). The CDR3 is made up of 14 amino acids. V was clipped by 8 bases and J by 4 bases; unmatched bases: 6. The chain's CDR3 is CASDPGLAGYEQYF. The CDR3 nucleotides are TGTGCCAGTGACCCGGGACTAGCGGGATACGAGCAGTACTTC. Combining the CDR3 with reference TRBV5-5 and TRBJ2-7 gives the whole variable domain DAGVTQSPTHLIKTRGQQVTLRCSPISGHKSVSWYQQVLGQGPQFIFQYYEKEERGRGNFPDRFSARQFPNYSSELNVNALLLGDSALYLCASDPGLAGYEQYFGPGTRLTVT.

This chain uses TRBV3-1 (or the pseudogene TRBV3-2) with TRBJ1-5; 10 nucleotides agree with TRBD1. V lost 1 base and J lost 9; bases outside the gene matches: 3. The CDR3 extends over 14 amino acids. Germline values: CDR1 LGHDT, CDR2 YNNKEL (reference sequence). The CDR3 reads CASSQGQGAGPQHF. CDR3 nucleotides: TGTGCCAGCAGCCAAGGACAGGGGGCTGGGCCCCAGCATTTT.

This rearrangement joins TRBV28 to TRBJ2-1, with TRBD1 matching 10 bases. This CDR3 has 17 residues. Per germline, CDR1 MDHEN and CDR2 SYDVKM. The V and J ends lost 6 bases and 6 bases, in that order; junction bases with no gene match: 14. Here the CDR3 reads CASSSLETRTGGNEQFF. CDR3 in DNA: TGTGCCAGCAGCTCCCTAGAGACCAGGACAGGGGGCAATGAGCAGTTCTTC.

The V and J genes are TRBV20-1 and TRBJ2-1, with D possibly matching TRBD2 (6 bases). This CDR3 is built from 11 residues. Germline CDR1 and CDR2: DFQATT and SNEGSKA (reference sequence). V was pared by 4 bases and J by 6 bases, with 7 bases between. The CDR3 DNA follows: TGCAGTGCTACGACTAGCAATGAGCAGTTCTTC. Protein sequence: CSATTSNEQFF.

V and J are TRBV28 and TRBJ2-7; TRBD1 matches 9 bases. Germline V lookup: CDR1 MDHEN, CDR2 SYDVKM. Trimming took 2 bases from V and 7 from J; bases not matched to a gene: 6. The CDR3 runs 14 residues. The CDR3 coding sequence is TGTGCCAGCAGTTTACCCACAGGGGGCTGGGAGCAGTACTTC. This sequence encodes CASSLPTGGWEQYF.

To note about this clone: At one end the junction does not follow the germline gene, possibly because of a read error. The chain joins TRBV5-5 to TRBJ1-5; no definite D call. CDR1 is SGHKS, CDR2 YYEKEE, per germline (reference sequence). This CDR3 spans 15 amino acids. The CDR3 sequence is CASSKNGYSDQPQHF. CDR3 DNA: TGTGCCAGCAGCAAGAACGGGTATAGCGATCAGCCCCAGCATTTT.

The chain couples TRBV2 to TRBJ1-2; TRBD1 aligns across 10 bases. This CDR3 spans 15 amino acids. CDR1 and CDR2 from the germline V gene are SNHLY and FYNNEI. After removal of 8 bases from V and 7 bases from J, the junction contained 13 bases not matched to a gene. CDR3 amino acids: CASSPEGTGVGGYTF. The DNA of the CDR3 is TGTGCCAGCTCCCCTGAGGGGACAGGGGTAGGTGGCTACACCTTC.

V gene TRBV5-1 combines with J gene TRBJ1-2; perhaps TRBD1 as D (5 bases). Germline V gene lookup returns CDR1 SGHRS and CDR2 YFSETQ. The CDR3 has 14 residues. Trimming pared 4 bases from V and 5 bases from J, leaving 15 bases between. As DNA, the CDR3 is TGCGCCAGCAGCCAGGGTAGGGAGGCTTATGGCTACACCTTC. It encodes CASSQGREAYGYTF.

This clone was found once. The V gene is TRBV24-1, the J gene TRBJ2-1, with TRBD2 matching over 8 bases. The CDR3 has 15 residues. V trimming: 9 bases; J trimming: 10 bases; junction bases outside the gene matches: 16. Per the germline V gene, CDR1 is KGHDR and CDR2 is SFDVKD. Here the CDR3 DNA reads TGTGCCACCGGTAGCGGGATTCAGCAGACGGGCGAGCAGTTCTTC. Translated, it gives CATGSGIQQTGEQFF.

The chain carries TRBV7-2 and TRBJ2-5; 7 bases match TRBD1. The CDR3 loop spans 15 amino acids. In germline, CDR1 is SGHTA, CDR2 FQGNSA. J was trimmed by 5 bases and V by 5 bases; bases with no gene match: 11. The CDR3 region has the DNA TGTGCCAGCAGCCCAAAATCACAGGGGTGGGAGACCCAGTACTTC. Its translation is CASSPKSQGWETQYF.

This clone was observed once. V is TRBV10-2 and J is TRBJ2-3, with 9 bases aligning to TRBD2. The length of the CDR3 is 13 residues. Trimming removed 5 bases from V and 3 bases from J; junction bases left unmatched: 0. Germline V gene lookup returns CDR1 WSHSY and CDR2 SAAADI. CDR3 region: CASSSGRTDTQYF. In nucleotides, the CDR3 is TGCGCCAGCAGTAGCGGGAGGACAGATACGCAGTATTTT.

The V gene is TRBV5-1, the J gene TRBJ1-2; 7 bases agree with TRBD1. Unmatched junction bases numbered 8, after V lost 4 bases and J lost 8 bases. The CDR3 totals 13 residues. The germline V gene has CDR1 SGHRS and CDR2 YFSETQ. The CDR3 nucleotides read TGCGCCAGCAGCGACCCGACAGGGTACGGCTACACCTTC. Translated: CASSDPTGYGYTF.

The chain recombines TRBV7-3 with TRBJ2-1; TRBD2 agrees at 7 bases. Germline V CDR1 and CDR2: SGHTA, FQGTGA. The V gene end was trimmed by 3 bases and the J gene end by 9 bases; junction bases not matched to a gene: 11. This CDR3 is built from 15 residues. CDR3: CASSLGGTKEGEQFF. As DNA, the CDR3 is TGTGCCAGCAGCTTGGGGGGGACTAAGGAGGGTGAGCAGTTCTTC.

A few counts support this clone. The V and J genes are TRBV27 and TRBJ2-7; 8 nucleotides line up with TRBD2. Unmatched junction bases numbered 11, after V lost 4 bases and J lost 3 bases. Germline lookup yields CDR1 MNHEY and CDR2 SMNVEV (reference sequence). There are 16 residues in the CDR3. The CDR3 loop is CASSSDLAGLLYEQYF. The CDR3 nucleotides read TGTGCCAGCAGTTCCGACCTAGCGGGCCTCCTCTACGAGCAGTACTTC.

The rearrangement links TRBV30 to TRBJ1-1; no reliable D call. Trimming cost V 0 bases and J 0 bases, with 8 bases left between them. Germline-derived CDR1 and CDR2 are GTSNPN and SVGIG (reference sequence). The CDR3 loop spans 14 amino acids. The CDR3, as DNA: TGTGCCTGGAGTGTTGCGTCTATGAACACTGAAGCTTTCTTT. This translates into CAWSVASMNTEAFF.

The rearrangement links TRBV27 to TRBJ2-1, with D tentatively TRBD2 (5 bases). The V end was cut by 3 bases, the J end by 0 bases, with 9 bases between. The germline V gene encodes CDR1 MNHEY and CDR2 SMNVEV (reference sequence). The CDR3 covers 15 residues. CDR3 sequence reads: CASSLVGSSYNEQFF. The CDR3 coding sequence is TGTGCCAGCAGTTTGGTAGGGAGCTCCTACAATGAGCAGTTCTTC.

The rearrangement uses TRBV2 and TRBJ1-6, with a possible D match to TRBD1 (6 bases). Trimming pared 11 bases from V and 3 bases from J, leaving 11 bases between. Germline V gene sequence: CDR1 SNHLY, CDR2 FYNNEI. CDR3 length: 13 residues. The CDR3 is CADRDNYNSPLHF. The CDR3 DNA reads as TGTGCCGACCGGGACAACTATAATTCACCCCTCCACTTT.

This clone was counted at least ten times. The V and J genes are TRBV28 and TRBJ2-7; 12 nucleotides line up with TRBD1. The CDR3 is 19 amino acids. Germline V gene lookup returns CDR1 MDHEN and CDR2 SYDVKM. J lost 3 bases, V lost 6 bases, and 18 bases had no gene match. Here the CDR3 DNA reads TGTGCCAGCAGCTCCCAGTTGGGGATCCGGGACAGGGGGCGCTACGAGCAGTACTTC. This translates into CASSSQLGIRDRGRYEQYF.

This clone was detected only once. The rearrangement uses TRBV7-9 and TRBJ2-2; D is uncertain. CDR1 and CDR2 (germline): SEHNR, FQNEAQ (reference sequence). V gave up 5 bases and J gave up 6 bases, with 7 bases separating them. The CDR3 has 12 amino acids. CDR3 sequence: CASSPRSGELFF. The CDR3 bases are TGTGCCAGCAGCCCGCGTTCCGGGGAGCTGTTTTTT.

The V and J genes are TRBV4-2 and TRBJ1-3, with TRBD1 matching over 9 bases. J gave up 6 bases and V 4 bases, and 4 bases lay outside the gene matches. CDR1 and CDR2 (germline): LGHNA, YNFKEQ. There are 14 residues in the CDR3. The CDR3 sequence is CASSLRQGENTIYF. CDR3 DNA sequence: TGTGCCAGCAGCCTACGACAGGGGGAAAACACCATATATTTT.